The clone carrying this T cell receptor (beta chain) was counted a few times. Its cognate antigen is unknown. The data are from a study of cytotoxic CD8 clonotypes in ibrutinib-treated CLL. Study background: Investigators reported 25 or so partial and 2 complete responses; after median about 74 months, approximately 15 patients remained remitted and 12 progressed. Study observations and caveats: Patients showed higher baseline clonality than age-matched healthy donors, and it tracked circulating CD8+ T-cell counts. Clonality showed a rise at ibrutinib response that reversed toward baseline at progression.

TCRdb's copy holds only in-frame clones and misses some; the assay was immunoSEQ multiplex PCR. The table has 130,000 to 150,000 clones, roughly 83% seen once. Germline-derived CDR1 and CDR2 are KGHSH and LQKENI. Trimming removed 3 bases from V and 7 bases from J; junction bases left unmatched: 11. The CDR3 consists of 15 residues. The specimen comprised PBMCs, sampled after 12 months of ibrutinib treatment. The receptor was isolated from a human donor with chronic lymphocytic leukemia. This chain connects TRBV18 to TRBJ2-7; TRBD2 matches 8 bases. CDR3 nucleotide sequence: TGTGCCAGCTCACCCTTAGCGGGAAACCCGGGAGAGCAGTACTTC. The encoded protein is CASSPLAGNPGEQYF. Using reference TRBV18 and TRBJ2-7 for the parts outside the CDR3, the full variable domain is NAGVMQNPRHLVRRRGQEARLRCSPMKGHSHVYWYRQLPEEGLKFMVYLQKENIIDESGMPKERFSAEFPKEGPSILRIQQVVRGDSAAYFCASSPLAGNPGEQYFGPGTRLTVT.